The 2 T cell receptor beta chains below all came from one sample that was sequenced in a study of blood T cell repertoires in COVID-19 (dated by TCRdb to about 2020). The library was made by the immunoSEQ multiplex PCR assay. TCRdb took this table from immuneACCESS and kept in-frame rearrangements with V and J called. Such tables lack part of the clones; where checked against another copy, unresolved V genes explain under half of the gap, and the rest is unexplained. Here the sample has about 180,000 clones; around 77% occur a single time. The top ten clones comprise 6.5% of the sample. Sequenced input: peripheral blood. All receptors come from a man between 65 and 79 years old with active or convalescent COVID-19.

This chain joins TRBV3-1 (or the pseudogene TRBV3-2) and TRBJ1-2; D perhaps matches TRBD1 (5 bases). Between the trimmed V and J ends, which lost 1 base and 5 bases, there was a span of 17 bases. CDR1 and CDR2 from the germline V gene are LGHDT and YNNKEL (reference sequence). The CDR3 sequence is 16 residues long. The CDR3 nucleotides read TGTGCCAGCAGCCAAGGGCCCCCGGGGGTTCCTTATGGCTACACCTTC. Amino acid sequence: CASSQGPPGVPYGYTF.

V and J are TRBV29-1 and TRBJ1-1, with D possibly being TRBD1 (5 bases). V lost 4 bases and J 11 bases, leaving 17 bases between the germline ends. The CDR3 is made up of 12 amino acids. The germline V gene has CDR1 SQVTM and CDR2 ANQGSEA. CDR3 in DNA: TGCAGCGTTGGGTTAAGTAGGGGTAGGGCTTTCTTT. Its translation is CSVGLSRGRAFF.